Listed below are T cell receptor beta chains from one sample, sequenced in a study of Ad26.COV2.S vaccination and SARS-CoV-2 variants. Some clones are missing from TCRdb's copy, which holds only in-frame ones; the method was immunoSEQ multiplex PCR. The sample has some 350,000 clones; about 92% are singletons. Sequencing used peripheral blood, obtained after recovery from COVID-19. The origin of the receptors is a human donor who had recovered from COVID-19. The CDR3 runs from the conserved cysteine through the conserved F or W. Fields, in order: V gene, clone size, J gene, D gene, CDR3 DNA, CDR3 protein. The D gene is left open where the match is weak. Part of the rows lack a size; the others show once, few, many or a class for expanded clones.

TRBV2	.	TRBJ2-7	.	TGTGCCAGCAGTGAAGAGGTTGGGATCGGGCAGTACTTC	CASSEEVGIGQYF
TRBV2	.	TRBJ2-3	.	TGTGCCAGCAGTCTGCAGGTTCCGTCAGATACGCAGTATTTT	CASSLQVPSDTQYF
TRBV9	.	TRBJ2-1	TRBD1	TGTGCCAGCAGCTCCGGACAGGTCCGGTTACAGGAGCAGTTCTTC	CASSSGQVRLQEQFF
TRBV6-6	.	TRBJ1-2	.	TGTGCCAGCATCCACGGGAGGGAGAACTATGGCTACACCTTC	CASIHGRENYGYTF
TRBV6-2/TRBV6-3	once	TRBJ2-7	.	TGTGCCAGCAGTACCCTCGTTGTAGGGGGGGCCTACGAGCAGTACTTC	CASSTLVVGGAYEQYF
TRBV2	.	TRBJ1-5	TRBD1	TGTGCCAGCACCCTGGACAGGGGTACTCGTCAGCCCCAGCATTTT	CASTLDRGTRQPQHF
TRBV5-1	.	TRBJ1-5	.	TGCGCCAGCAGCTTGGCCGGCAGTTATAGCAATCAGCCCCAGCATTTT	CASSLAGSYSNQPQHF
TRBV24-1	.	TRBJ2-1	.	TGTGCCACCAGCTCGGGGGCTGAGCAGTTCTTC	CATSSGAEQFF
TRBV6-6	.	TRBJ2-5	.	TGTGCCAGCAGTGCCCGGGTCGCTCAAGAGACCCAGTACTTC	CASSARVAQETQYF
TRBV7-6	.	TRBJ2-3	TRBD2	TGTGCCAGCAGCTTAAGGCTAGCGGGCACAGATACGCAGTATTTT	CASSLRLAGTDTQYF
TRBV27	.	TRBJ1-4	.	TGTGCCAGCAGTTTAATTAGGAGTAATGAAAAACTGTTTTTT	CASSLIRSNEKLFF